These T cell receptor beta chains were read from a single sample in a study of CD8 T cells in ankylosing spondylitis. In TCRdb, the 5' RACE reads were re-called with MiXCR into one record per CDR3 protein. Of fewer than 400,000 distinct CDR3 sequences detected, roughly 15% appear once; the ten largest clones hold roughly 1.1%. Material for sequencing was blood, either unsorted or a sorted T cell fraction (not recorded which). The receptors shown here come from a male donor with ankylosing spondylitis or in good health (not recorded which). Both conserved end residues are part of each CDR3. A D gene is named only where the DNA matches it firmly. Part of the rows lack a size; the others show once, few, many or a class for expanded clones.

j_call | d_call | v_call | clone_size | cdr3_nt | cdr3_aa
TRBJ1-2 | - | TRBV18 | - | TGTGCCAGCTCACCCAACTTAGGACTTGGCTACACCTTC | CASSPNLGLGYTF
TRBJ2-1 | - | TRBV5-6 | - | TGTGCCAGCAGTCACAGGGCTAGGAATGAGCAGTTCTTC | CASSHRARNEQFF
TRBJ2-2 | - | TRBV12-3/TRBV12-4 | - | TGTGCCATCAGTTTTCGGCAGGGGGGACTACTGAACACCGGGGAGCTGTTTTTT | CAISFRQGGLLNTGELFF
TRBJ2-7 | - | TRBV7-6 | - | TGTGCCAGCAGCCCGGGCGAGAAGGCTTCCTACGAGCAGTACTTC | CASSPGEKASYEQYF
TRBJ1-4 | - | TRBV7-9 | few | TGTGCCAGCAGCTTTGGAGGGGGGCCCGATGAAAAACTGTTTTTT | CASSFGGGPDEKLFF
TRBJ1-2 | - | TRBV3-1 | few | TGTGCCAGCAGCCAAGCGTCAGTTAACTATGGCTACACCTTC | CASSQASVNYGYTF
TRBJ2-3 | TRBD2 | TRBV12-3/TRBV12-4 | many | TGTGCCAGCAGTTCTCCGGGACTAGCGGACCCAGATACGCAGTATTTT | CASSSPGLADPDTQYF
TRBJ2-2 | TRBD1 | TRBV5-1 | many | TGCGCCAGCAGCTTGGATCCGACAGGGGGATCCGGGGAGCTGTTTTTT | CASSLDPTGGSGELFF
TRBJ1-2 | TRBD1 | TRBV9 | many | TGTGCCAGCAGCAAGTTGGGGACAGATGTCTATGGCTACACCTTC | CASSKLGTDVYGYTF
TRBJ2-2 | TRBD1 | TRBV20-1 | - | TGCAGTGCTAGCCGGGGGGGACAGGGGGCCCTTGCCGGGGAGCTGTTTTTT | CSASRGGQGALAGELFF
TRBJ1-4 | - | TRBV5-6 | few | TGTGCCAGCAGCGACGGGCCCTTGGACGAAAAACTGTTTTTT | CASSDGPLDEKLFF
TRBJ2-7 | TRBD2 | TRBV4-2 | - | TGTGCCAGCAGCCACTCGACTAGCGAAAACTCCTACGAGCAGTACTTC | CASSHSTSENSYEQYF
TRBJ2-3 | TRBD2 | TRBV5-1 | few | TGCGCCAGCAGCCACCAGCGACTAGCGGGGGCAGATACGCAGTATTTT | CASSHQRLAGADTQYF
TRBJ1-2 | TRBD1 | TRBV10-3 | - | TGTGCCATCAGTGAGTCGGGACAGGCTCCCGTTTATGGCTACACCTTC | CAISESGQAPVYGYTF
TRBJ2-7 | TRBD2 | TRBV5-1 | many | TGCGCCAGCAGCTTGGGGACTAGGGGTACCTACGAGCAGTACTTC | CASSLGTRGTYEQYF
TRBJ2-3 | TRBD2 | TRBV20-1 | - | TGCAGTGCCCTACCCACTAGCGGCCGAGATACGCAGTATTTT | CSALPTSGRDTQYF
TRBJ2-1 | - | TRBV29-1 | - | TGCAGCGTTTCCATAGTCAATGAGCAGTTCTTC | CSVSIVNEQFF
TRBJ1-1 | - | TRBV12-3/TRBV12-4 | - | TGTGCCAGCAGCCCCGGACAACCTGCTGAAGCTTTCTTT | CASSPGQPAEAFF
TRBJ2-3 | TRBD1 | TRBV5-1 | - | TGCGCCAGCAGCTGGTCCGGGACAGGGGGCAGAGATACGCAGTATTTT | CASSWSGTGGRDTQYF
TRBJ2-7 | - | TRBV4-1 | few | TGCGCCAGCAGCCGGGAGCAGACCTCCTACGAGCAGTACTTC | CASSREQTSYEQYF
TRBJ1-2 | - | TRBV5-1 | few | TGCGCCAGCAACGTGGAAGGGTTGGGAGGCTACACCTTC | CASNVEGLGGYTF
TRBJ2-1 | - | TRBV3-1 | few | TGTGCCAGCAGCCAGTATGGGGAGGCAAATGAGCAGTTCTTC | CASSQYGEANEQFF
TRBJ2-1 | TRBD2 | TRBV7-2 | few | TGTGCCAGCAGCTTAGGCGCTAGCGGACTCTCCTACAATGAGCAGTTCTTC | CASSLGASGLSYNEQFF
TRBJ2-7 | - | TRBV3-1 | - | TGTGCCAGCAGCCGAACTAGTAACGGCTACGAGCAGTACTTC | CASSRTSNGYEQYF
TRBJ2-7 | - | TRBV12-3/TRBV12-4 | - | TGTGCCAGCACTCACAACTCCTACGGGCAGTACTTC | CASTHNSYGQYF
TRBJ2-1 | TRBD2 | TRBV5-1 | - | TGCGCCAGCACCATAGGGACTAGCGGTTACAATGAGCAGTTCTTC | CASTIGTSGYNEQFF
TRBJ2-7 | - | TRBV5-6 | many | TGTGCCAGCAGCTTGGTGAGCGAGCAGTACTTC | CASSLVSEQYF
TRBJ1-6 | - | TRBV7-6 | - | TGTGCCAGCAGTCCCTCGGACCGTAATTCACCCCTCCACTTT | CASSPSDRNSPLHF
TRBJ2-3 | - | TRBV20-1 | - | TGCAGTGCTCACCCCCCAGGGTTAGATACGCAGTATTTT | CSAHPPGLDTQYF
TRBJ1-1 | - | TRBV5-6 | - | TGTGCCAGCAGCTTGGCCTCCAGGGCGAACACTGAAGCTTTCTTT | CASSLASRANTEAFF
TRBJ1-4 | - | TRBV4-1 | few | TGCGCCAGCAGCCAACAAACAGCGACTAATGAAAAACTGTTTTTT | CASSQQTATNEKLFF
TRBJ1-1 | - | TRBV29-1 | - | TGCAGCGTCCGGACAACCGTTGTCACTGAAGCTTTCTTT | CSVRTTVVTEAFF
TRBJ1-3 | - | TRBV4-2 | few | TGTGCCAGCAGCCAATGGGGCGGCAGCCGCTCTGGAAACACCATATATTTT | CASSQWGGSRSGNTIYF
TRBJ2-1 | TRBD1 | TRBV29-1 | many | TGCAGCGGAGACACAGGGGGAGGAGATGAGCAGTTCTTC | CSGDTGGGDEQFF
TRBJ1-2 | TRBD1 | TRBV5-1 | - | TGCGCCAGCAGCTCGGGACAGGGAGGGGACTATGGCTACACCTTC | CASSSGQGGDYGYTF
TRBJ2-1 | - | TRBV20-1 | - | TGCAGTGCTAGGCCTCGACCCAATGAGCAGTTCTTC | CSARPRPNEQFF
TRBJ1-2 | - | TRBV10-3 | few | TGTGCCATCAGTGAGTCCCGGGACGGCTATGGCTACACCTTC | CAISESRDGYGYTF
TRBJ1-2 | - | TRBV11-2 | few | TGTGCCAGCAGCTCACCAGGGGAAGCTAACTATGGCTACACCTTC | CASSSPGEANYGYTF
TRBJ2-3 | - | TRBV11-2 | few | TGTGCCAGCAGCCTAGAGGGACCATATACGCAGTATTTT | CASSLEGPYTQYF
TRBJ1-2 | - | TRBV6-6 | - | TGTGCCAGCAGGGGGCCGACGCACTATGGCTACACCTTC | CASRGPTHYGYTF
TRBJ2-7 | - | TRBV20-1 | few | TGCAGTGCCGGGGCGGAGACCTACGAGCAGTACTTC | CSAGAETYEQYF
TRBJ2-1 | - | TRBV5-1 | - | TGCGCCAGCAGCTTGGAAAGGGCGGGCGATGAGCAGTTCTTC | CASSLERAGDEQFF
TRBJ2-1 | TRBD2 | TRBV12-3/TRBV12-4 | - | TGTGCCAGTAAAAACTATGGGACTAGCGGTGGCAATGAGCAGTTCTTC | CASKNYGTSGGNEQFF
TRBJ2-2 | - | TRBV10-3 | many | TGTGCCATCAGTGGGGCGAAGACCACGAACACCGGGGAGCTGTTTTTT | CAISGAKTTNTGELFF
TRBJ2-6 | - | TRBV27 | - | TGTGCCAGCAGTCCCAGTAACTCTGGGGCCAACGTCCTGACTTTC | CASSPSNSGANVLTF
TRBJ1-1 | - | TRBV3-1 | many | TGTGCCAGCAGCCAAGAAACGGCTGAAGCTTTCTTT | CASSQETAEAFF
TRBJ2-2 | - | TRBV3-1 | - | TGTGCCAGCAGCCAGGCCCACCCTCGCACCGGGGAGCTGTTTTTT | CASSQAHPRTGELFF
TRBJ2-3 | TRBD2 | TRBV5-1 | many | TGCGCCAGCAGCAGGGGACTAGCGGGGGAGGTAGATACGCAGTATTTT | CASSRGLAGEVDTQYF
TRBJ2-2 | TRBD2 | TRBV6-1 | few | TGTGCCAGCCTCGGCGGGAGGGAAACCGGGGAGCTGTTTTTT | CASLGGRETGELFF
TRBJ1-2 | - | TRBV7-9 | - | TGTGCCAGCAGCCTAATGACCGTATATGGCTACACCTTC | CASSLMTVYGYTF
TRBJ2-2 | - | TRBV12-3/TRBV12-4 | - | TGTGCCAGCAGTTTCCAGGGTGGCGGGAACACCGGGGAGCTGTTTTTT | CASSFQGGGNTGELFF
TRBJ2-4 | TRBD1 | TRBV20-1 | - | TGCAGTGCTAGAGGGGACAGCCGAAACATTCAGTACTTC | CSARGDSRNIQYF
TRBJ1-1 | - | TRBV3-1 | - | TGTGCCAGCAGCCAACTAAGCGGAGGGACTGAAGCTTTCTTT | CASSQLSGGTEAFF
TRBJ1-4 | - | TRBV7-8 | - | TGTGCCAGCAGCTTGCAGCCCGGGTTTGAAAAACTGTTTTTT | CASSLQPGFEKLFF
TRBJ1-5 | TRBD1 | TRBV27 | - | TGTGCCAGCAGTTTATCGACAGGGGTTCAGCCCCAGCATTTT | CASSLSTGVQPQHF
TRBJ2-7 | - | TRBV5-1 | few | TGCGCCAGCAGCCACTCCCGGGGTCCGGATTACGAGCAGTACTTC | CASSHSRGPDYEQYF
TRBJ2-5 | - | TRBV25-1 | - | TGTGCCAGCAGTGAAAGGACAGGTTGGGACTGGGAGACCCAGTACTTC | CASSERTGWDWETQYF
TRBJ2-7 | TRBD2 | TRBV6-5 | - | TGTGCCAGCAGTTACTCGAGCCCTAGCGGGGGTTTCTACGAGCAGTACTTC | CASSYSSPSGGFYEQYF